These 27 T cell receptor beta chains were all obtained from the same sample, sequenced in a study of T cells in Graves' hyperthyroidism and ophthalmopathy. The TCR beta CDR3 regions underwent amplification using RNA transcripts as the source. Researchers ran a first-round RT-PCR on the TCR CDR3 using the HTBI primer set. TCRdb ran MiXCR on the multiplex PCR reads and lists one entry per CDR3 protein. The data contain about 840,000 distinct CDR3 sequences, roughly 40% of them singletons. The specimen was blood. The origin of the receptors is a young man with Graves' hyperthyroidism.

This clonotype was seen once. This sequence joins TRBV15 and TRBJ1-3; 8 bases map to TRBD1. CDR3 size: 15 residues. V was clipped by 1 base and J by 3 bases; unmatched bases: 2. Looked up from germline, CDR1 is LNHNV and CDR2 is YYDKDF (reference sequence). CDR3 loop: CATSRVTGDGNTIYF. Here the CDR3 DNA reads TGTGCCACCAGCAGAGTGACAGGGGATGGAAACACCATATATTTT.

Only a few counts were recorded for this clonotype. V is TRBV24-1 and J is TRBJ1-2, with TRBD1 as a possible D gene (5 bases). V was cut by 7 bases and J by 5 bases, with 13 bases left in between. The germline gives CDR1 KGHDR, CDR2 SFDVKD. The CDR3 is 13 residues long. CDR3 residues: CATSGTSTYGYTF. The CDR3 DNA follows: TGTGCCACCAGCGGGACGTCAACTTATGGCTACACCTTC.

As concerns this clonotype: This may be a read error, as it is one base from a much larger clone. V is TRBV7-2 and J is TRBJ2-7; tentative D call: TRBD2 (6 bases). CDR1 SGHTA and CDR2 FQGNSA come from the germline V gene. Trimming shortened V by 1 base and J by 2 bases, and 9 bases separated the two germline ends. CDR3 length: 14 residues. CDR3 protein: CASSLGGKAYEQYF. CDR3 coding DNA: TGTGCCAGCAGCTTAGGCGGGAAGGCCTACGAGCAGTACTTC. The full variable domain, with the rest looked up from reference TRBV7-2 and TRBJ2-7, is GAGVSQSPSNKVTEKGKDVELRCDPISGHTALYWYRQSLGQGLEFLIYFQGNSAPDKSGLPSDRFSAERTGGSVSTLTIQRTQQEDSAVYLCASSLGGKAYEQYFGPGTRLTVT.

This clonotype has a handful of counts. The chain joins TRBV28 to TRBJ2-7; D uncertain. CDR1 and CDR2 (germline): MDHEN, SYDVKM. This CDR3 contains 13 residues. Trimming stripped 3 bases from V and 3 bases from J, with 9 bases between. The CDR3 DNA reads TGTGCCAGCAGTTTCGAAGGTAACTACGAGCAGTACTTC. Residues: CASSFEGNYEQYF.

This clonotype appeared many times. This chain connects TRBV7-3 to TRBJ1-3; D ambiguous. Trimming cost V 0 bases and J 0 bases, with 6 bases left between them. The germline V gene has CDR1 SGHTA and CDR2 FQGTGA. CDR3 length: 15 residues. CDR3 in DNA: TGTGCCAGCAGCTTAACTCCTGGCTCTGGAAACACCATATATTTT. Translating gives CASSLTPGSGNTIYF. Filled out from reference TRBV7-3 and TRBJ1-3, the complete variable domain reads GAGVSQTPSNKVTEKGKYVELRCDPISGHTALYWYRQSLGQGPEFLIYFQGTGAADDSGLPNDRFFAVRPEGSVSTLKIQRTERGDSAVYLCASSLTPGSGNTIYFGEGSWLTVV.

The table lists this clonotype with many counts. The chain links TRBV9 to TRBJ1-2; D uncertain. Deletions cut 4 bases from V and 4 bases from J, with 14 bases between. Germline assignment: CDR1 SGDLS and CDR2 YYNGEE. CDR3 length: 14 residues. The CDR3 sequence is CASSPIGISYGYTF. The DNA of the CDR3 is TGTGCCAGCAGCCCCATAGGGATCAGCTATGGCTACACCTTC.

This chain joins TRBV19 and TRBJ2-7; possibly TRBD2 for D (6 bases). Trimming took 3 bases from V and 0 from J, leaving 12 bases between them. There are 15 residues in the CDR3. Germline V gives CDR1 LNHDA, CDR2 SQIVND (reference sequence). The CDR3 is CASSIDRGSSYEQYF. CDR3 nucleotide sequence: TGTGCCAGTAGTATTGACCGGGGGAGCTCCTACGAGCAGTACTTC.

The CDR3 sequence: CASSLKGTNTEAFF. CDR3 coding DNA: TGTGCCAGCAGTTTAAAGGGAACGAACACTGAAGCTTTCTTT. V usage is TRBV12-3 or TRBV12-4 and J usage is TRBJ1-1; D ambiguous. Trimming took off 2 bases at V and 1 base at J, with 8 bases between the two ends. The CDR3 has 14 residues.

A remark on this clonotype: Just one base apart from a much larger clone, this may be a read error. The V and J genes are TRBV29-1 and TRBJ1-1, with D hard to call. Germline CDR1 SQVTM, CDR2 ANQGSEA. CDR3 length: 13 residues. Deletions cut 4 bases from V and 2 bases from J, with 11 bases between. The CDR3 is CSVVGHLNTEAFF. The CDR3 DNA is TGCAGCGTTGTAGGGCACCTTAACACTGAAGCTTTCTTT.

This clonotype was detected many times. The CDR3 bases are TGTGCCAGCAGCGCCGAGGGGGTGTTGAACACTGAAGCTTTCTTT. Protein: CASSAEGVLNTEAFF. The genes are TRBV9 and TRBJ1-1, with a possible D match to TRBD1 (6 bases). The CDR3 contains 15 residues. The germline V gene encodes CDR1 SGDLS and CDR2 YYNGEE. Trimming removed 3 bases at V and 0 bases at J, with 12 bases between.

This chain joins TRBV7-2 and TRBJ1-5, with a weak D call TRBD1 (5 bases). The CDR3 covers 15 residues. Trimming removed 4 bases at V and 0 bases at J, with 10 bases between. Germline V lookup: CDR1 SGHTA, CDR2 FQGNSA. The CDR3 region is CASSWGPYSNQPQHF. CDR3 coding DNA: TGTGCCAGCAGCTGGGGACCATATAGCAATCAGCCCCAGCATTTT.

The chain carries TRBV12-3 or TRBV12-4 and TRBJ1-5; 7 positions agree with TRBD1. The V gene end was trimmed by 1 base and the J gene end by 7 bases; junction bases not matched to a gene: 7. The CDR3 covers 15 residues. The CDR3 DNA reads TGTGCCAGCAGTTTAGAGGACAGGCTTGGACAGCCCCAGCATTTT. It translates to CASSLEDRLGQPQHF.

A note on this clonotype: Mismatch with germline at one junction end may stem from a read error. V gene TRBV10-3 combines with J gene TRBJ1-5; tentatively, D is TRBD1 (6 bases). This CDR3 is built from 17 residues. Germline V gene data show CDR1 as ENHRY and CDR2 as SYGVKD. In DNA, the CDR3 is TGTGCCAGCAGTGAAAGCCCGACAGGTCTTAGCAATCAGCCCCAGCATTTT. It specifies CASSESPTGLSNQPQHF.

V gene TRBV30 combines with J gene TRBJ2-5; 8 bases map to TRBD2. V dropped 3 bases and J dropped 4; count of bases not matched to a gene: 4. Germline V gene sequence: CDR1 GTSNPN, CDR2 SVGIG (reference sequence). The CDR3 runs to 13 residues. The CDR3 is CAWRASGRETQYF. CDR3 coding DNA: TGTGCCTGGAGGGCAAGCGGGAGAGAGACCCAGTACTTC.

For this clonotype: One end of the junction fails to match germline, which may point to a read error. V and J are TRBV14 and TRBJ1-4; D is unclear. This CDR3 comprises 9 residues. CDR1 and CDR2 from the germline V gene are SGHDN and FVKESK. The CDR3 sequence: CASSQATAF. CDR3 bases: TGTGCCAGCAGCCAAGCCACAGCATTT.

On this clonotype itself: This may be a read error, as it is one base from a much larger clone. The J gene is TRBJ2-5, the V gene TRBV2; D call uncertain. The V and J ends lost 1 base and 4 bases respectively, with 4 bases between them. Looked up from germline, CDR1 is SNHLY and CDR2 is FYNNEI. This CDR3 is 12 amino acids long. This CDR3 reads CASSEGTETQYF. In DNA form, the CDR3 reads TGTGCCAGCAGTGAAGGGACAGAGACCCAGTACTTC.

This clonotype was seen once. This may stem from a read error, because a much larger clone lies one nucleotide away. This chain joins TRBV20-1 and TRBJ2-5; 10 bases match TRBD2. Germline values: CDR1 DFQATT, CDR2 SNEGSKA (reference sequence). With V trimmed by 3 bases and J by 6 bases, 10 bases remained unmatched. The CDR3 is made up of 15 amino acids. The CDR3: CSASPAGTSEQTQYF. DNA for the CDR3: TGCAGTGCTAGCCCGGCCGGGACTAGCGAGCAGACCCAGTACTTC.

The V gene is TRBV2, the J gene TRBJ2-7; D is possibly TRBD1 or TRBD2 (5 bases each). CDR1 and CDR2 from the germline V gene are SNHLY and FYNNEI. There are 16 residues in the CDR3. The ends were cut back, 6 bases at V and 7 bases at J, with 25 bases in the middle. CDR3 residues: CASSLDLGTEVWEQYF. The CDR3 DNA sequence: TGTGCCAGCAGCTTAGACCTCGGGACCGAGGTATGGGAGCAGTACTTC.

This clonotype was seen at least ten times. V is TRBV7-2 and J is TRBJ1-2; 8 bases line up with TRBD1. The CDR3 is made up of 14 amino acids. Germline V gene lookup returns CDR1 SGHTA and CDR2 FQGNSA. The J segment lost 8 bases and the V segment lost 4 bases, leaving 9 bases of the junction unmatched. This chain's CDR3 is CASSWSDRGSGYTF. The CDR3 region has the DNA TGTGCCAGCAGCTGGAGCGACAGGGGAAGCGGCTACACCTTC.

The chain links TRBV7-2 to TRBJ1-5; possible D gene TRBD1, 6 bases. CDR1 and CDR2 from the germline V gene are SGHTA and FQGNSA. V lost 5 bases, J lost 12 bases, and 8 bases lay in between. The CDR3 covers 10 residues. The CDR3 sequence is CASSRQDQHF. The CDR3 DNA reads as TGTGCCAGCAGCCGACAGGACCAGCATTTT. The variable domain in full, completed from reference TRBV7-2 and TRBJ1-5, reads GAGVSQSPSNKVTEKGKDVELRCDPISGHTALYWYRQSLGQGLEFLIYFQGNSAPDKSGLPSDRFSAERTGGSVSTLTIQRTQQEDSAVYLCASSRQDQHFGDGTRLSIL.

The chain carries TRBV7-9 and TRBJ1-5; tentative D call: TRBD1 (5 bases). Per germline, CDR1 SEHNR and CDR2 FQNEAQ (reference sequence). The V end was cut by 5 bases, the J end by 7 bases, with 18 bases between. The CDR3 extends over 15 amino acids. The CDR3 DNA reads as TGTGCCAGCAGCCAAGAGCGACAGTCCGGGCAGCCCCAGCATTTT. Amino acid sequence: CASSQERQSGQPQHF.

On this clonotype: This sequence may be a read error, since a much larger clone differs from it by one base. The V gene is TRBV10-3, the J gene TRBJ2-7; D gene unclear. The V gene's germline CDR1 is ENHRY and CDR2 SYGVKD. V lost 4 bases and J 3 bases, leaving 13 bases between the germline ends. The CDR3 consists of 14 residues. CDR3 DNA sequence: TGTGCCATCAGTGGTGACACCGGAAGCTACGAGCAGTACTTC. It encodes CAISGDTGSYEQYF.

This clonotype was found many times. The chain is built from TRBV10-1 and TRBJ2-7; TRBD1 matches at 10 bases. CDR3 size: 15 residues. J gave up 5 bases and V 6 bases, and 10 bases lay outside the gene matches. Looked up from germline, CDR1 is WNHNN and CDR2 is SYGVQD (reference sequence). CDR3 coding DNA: TGCGCCAGCAGCCCAACTGACAGGGGGCTGGACGAGCAGTACTTC. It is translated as CASSPTDRGLDEQYF.

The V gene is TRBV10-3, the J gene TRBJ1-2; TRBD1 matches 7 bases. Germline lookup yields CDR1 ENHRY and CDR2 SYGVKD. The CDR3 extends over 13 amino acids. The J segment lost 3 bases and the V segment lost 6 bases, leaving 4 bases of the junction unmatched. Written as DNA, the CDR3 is TGTGCCATCAGGGTAACAGGGGACTATGGCTACACCTTC. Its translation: CAIRVTGDYGYTF.

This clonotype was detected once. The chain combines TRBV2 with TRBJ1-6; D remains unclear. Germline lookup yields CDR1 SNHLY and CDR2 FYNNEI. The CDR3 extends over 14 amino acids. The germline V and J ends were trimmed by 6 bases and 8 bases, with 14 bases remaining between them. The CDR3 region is CASSREHADSPLHF. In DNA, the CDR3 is TGTGCCAGCAGCCGGGAACATGCCGATTCACCCCTCCACTTT.

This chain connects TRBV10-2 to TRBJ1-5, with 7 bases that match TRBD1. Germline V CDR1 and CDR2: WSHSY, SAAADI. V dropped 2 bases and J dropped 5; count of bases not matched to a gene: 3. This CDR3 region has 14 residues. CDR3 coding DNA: TGCGCCAGCAGTGAGGGGACAGACGATCAGCCCCAGCATTTT. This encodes CASSEGTDDQPQHF.

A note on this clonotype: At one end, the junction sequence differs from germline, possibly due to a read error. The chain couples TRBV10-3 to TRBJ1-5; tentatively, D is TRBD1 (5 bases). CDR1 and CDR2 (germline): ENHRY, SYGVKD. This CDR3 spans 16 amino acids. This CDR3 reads CASSYSGQGPNQPQHF. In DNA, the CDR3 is TGTGCCAGCAGTTACTCCGGGCAGGGACCAAATCAGCCCCAGCATTTT.